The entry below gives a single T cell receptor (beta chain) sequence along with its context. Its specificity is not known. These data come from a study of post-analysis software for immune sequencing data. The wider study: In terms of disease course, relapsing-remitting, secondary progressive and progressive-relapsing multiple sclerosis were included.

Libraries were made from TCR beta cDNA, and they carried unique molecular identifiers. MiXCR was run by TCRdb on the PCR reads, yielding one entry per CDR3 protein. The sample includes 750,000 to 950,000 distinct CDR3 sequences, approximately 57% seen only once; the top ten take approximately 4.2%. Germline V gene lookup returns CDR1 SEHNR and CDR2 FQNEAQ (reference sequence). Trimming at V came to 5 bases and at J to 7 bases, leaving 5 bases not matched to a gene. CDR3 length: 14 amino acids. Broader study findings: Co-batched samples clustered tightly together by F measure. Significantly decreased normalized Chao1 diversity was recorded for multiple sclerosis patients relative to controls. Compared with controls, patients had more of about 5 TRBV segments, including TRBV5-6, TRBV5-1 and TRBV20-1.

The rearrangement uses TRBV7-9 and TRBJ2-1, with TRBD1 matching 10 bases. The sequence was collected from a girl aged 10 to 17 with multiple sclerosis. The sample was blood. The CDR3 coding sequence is TGTGCCAGCAGCCCCGGGACAGGGGTTAATGAGCAGTTCTTC. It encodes CASSPGTGVNEQFF.